Listed below are T cell receptor beta chains from one sample, sequenced in a study of siplizumab effects on memory and regulatory T cells. The repertoire was sequenced with immunoSEQ multiplex PCR; TCRdb's copy has only in-frame clones and lacks some. Of 99,000 or so clones listed, approximately 93% are singletons. Sequenced material: Tregs sorted from blood. These receptors were obtained from a human donor in good health. CDR3s include the opening cysteine and the closing phenylalanine or tryptophan. The order of the fields is clone size, J gene, V gene, D gene, CDR3 protein, CDR3 DNA. A D gene is named only where the DNA matches it firmly. Clone size, where shown, is once, few, many, or a class for clones that have expanded.

>NA|TRBJ2-3|TRBV29-1|NA
CSVGGWGADTQYF
TGCAGCGTTGGAGGGTGGGGGGCAGATACGCAGTATTTT
>NA|TRBJ1-3|TRBV11-2|NA
CASSALGETGNTIYF
TGTGCCAGCAGCGCCCTAGGGGAGACTGGAAACACCATATATTTT
>NA|TRBJ1-2|TRBV10-3|TRBD1
CAISESGQGHYGYTF
TGTGCCATCAGTGAGTCCGGACAGGGACACTATGGCTACACCTTC
>NA|TRBJ2-2|TRBV30|NA
CAWSGDRWNTGELFF
TGTGCCTGGAGTGGGGACCGGTGGAACACCGGGGAGCTGTTTTTT
>NA|TRBJ2-7|TRBV28|NA
CASSISGPIYEQYF
TGTGCCAGCAGCATCAGCGGACCGATATACGAGCAGTACTTC
>NA|TRBJ2-5|TRBV18|TRBD1
CASSRQGGLQETQYF
TGTGCCAGCTCAAGACAGGGGGGTCTTCAAGAGACCCAGTACTTC
>NA|TRBJ1-2|TRBV4-2|NA
CASSQESGYTF
TGTGCCAGCAGCCAAGAGAGTGGCTACACCTTC
>NA|TRBJ2-7|TRBV6-5|NA
CATSPPTAPYEQYF
TGTGCCACATCTCCCCCGACAGCTCCCTACGAGCAGTACTTC
>NA|TRBJ1-3|TRBV5-1|TRBD1
CASSLDSIGTGSGNTIYF
TGCGCCAGCAGCTTGGATTCAATAGGGACAGGGTCTGGAAACACCATATATTTT
>NA|TRBJ1-1|TRBV11-3|NA
CASSLDGFSGAFF
TGTGCCAGCAGCTTAGATGGCTTTTCAGGGGCTTTCTTT
>NA|TRBJ2-7|TRBV6-1|NA
CASSAGTVYYEQYF
TGTGCCAGCAGTGCCGGTACAGTGTACTACGAGCAGTACTTC
>NA|TRBJ1-3|TRBV29-1|NA
CSVGDLGNTIYF
TGCAGCGTGGGGGACCTCGGAAACACCATATATTTT
>NA|TRBJ1-1|TRBV29-1|NA
CSATQALEAFF
TGCAGCGCAACACAGGCGCTTGAAGCTTTCTTT
>NA|TRBJ1-2|TRBV7-9|NA
CASSLQEYYGYTF
TGTGCCAGCAGCTTACAGGAGTACTATGGCTACACCTTC
>NA|TRBJ1-5|TRBV6-5|NA
CASSYRGGPQHF
TGTGCCAGCAGTTACCGCGGGGGGCCCCAGCATTTT
>NA|TRBJ1-2|TRBV7-9|NA
CASSRGGPYGYTF
TGTGCCAGCAGCAGGGGGGGGCCCTATGGCTACACCTTC
>few|TRBJ1-2|TRBV7-3|NA
CASSLIGGGGYTF
TGTGCCAGCAGCTTAATAGGGGGTGGTGGCTACACCTTC
>NA|TRBJ2-7|TRBV27|TRBD1
CASSRGQGRVVNEQYF
TGTGCCAGCAGTCGAGGACAGGGACGGGTGGTAAACGAGCAGTACTTC
>NA|TRBJ2-5|TRBV4-1|TRBD2
CASSQERDVWAGGQETQYF
TGCGCCAGCAGCCAAGAACGGGACGTGTGGGCGGGAGGCCAAGAGACCCAGTACTTC
>NA|TRBJ2-3|TRBV7-2|NA
CASSRDSGTDTQYF
TGTGCCAGCAGCCGGGACTCCGGCACAGATACGCAGTATTTT
>NA|TRBJ1-3|TRBV7-9|NA
CASSLLGAGNTIYF
TGTGCCAGCAGCTTATTGGGGGCTGGAAACACCATATATTTT
>few|TRBJ1-5|TRBV5-6|NA
CASSWGRGDQPQHF
TGTGCCAGCAGCTGGGGGAGGGGGGATCAGCCCCAGCATTTT
>NA|TRBJ1-5|TRBV7-8|TRBD1
CASSSGGSQPQHF
TGTGCCAGCAGCTCAGGGGGATCTCAGCCCCAGCATTTT
>NA|TRBJ2-2|TRBV5-1|TRBD1
CASSTGTGITGELFF
TGCGCCAGCAGCACCGGGACAGGGATCACCGGGGAGCTGTTTTTT
>NA|TRBJ1-3|TRBV18|NA
CASSPPLFSGNTIYF
TGTGCCAGCTCCCCCCCCCTCTTCTCTGGAAACACCATATATTTT
>NA|TRBJ2-6|TRBV5-5|NA
CASSLLASGANVLTF
TGTGCCAGCAGCTTGTTAGCCTCTGGGGCCAACGTCCTGACTTTC
>NA|TRBJ2-1|TRBV4-1|NA
CASSQERAYNEQFF
TGCGCCAGCAGCCAAGAACGCGCATACAATGAGCAGTTCTTC
>NA|TRBJ2-7|TRBV30|TRBD1
CACEKTGVSEQYF
TGTGCCTGCGAAAAGACAGGGGTTTCCGAGCAGTACTTC
>NA|TRBJ2-7|TRBV30|NA
CAWRRGSYEQYF
TGTGCCTGGAGACGGGGGTCCTACGAGCAGTACTTC
>NA|TRBJ1-1|TRBV6-5|NA
CASTGGVGNTEAFF
TGTGCCAGCACGGGGGGAGTAGGTAACACTGAAGCTTTCTTT
>NA|TRBJ1-2|TRBV5-4|NA
CASSLAGGYTF
TGTGCCAGCAGCTTGGCCGGAGGCTACACCTTC
>NA|TRBJ1-1|TRBV14|NA
CASSPRADLVLWNTEAFF
TGTGCCAGCAGCCCAAGGGCGGACCTAGTTTTATGGAACACTGAAGCTTTCTTT
>NA|TRBJ1-1|TRBV19|TRBD1
CAIRKPGGTEAFF
TGTGCCATTAGGAAGCCAGGGGGAACTGAAGCTTTCTTT
>NA|TRBJ1-2|TRBV7-9|TRBD1
CASSFGGTGVAGYTF
TGTGCCAGCAGCTTTGGCGGGACAGGGGTTGCTGGCTACACCTTC
>NA|TRBJ2-3|TRBV5-1|TRBD2
CASSLELAGGLSDTQYF
TGCGCCAGCAGCTTGGAGCTAGCGGGGGGGCTATCAGATACGCAGTATTTT
>few|TRBJ1-2|TRBV6-1|NA
CASRRVGYGYTF
TGTGCCAGCAGACGAGTGGGCTATGGCTACACCTTC
>once|TRBJ1-2|TRBV5-1|NA
CASSLARAGYGYTF
TGCGCCAGCAGCTTGGCGAGGGCGGGCTATGGCTACACCTTC
>NA|TRBJ2-1|TRBV7-3|TRBD2
CASSPAGGYNEQFF
TGTGCCAGCAGCCCAGCGGGGGGTTACAATGAGCAGTTCTTC
>NA|TRBJ2-2|TRBV2|NA
CASSEFLIDTGELFF
TGTGCCAGCAGTGAATTTCTCATAGACACCGGGGAGCTGTTTTTT
>NA|TRBJ1-2|TRBV27|TRBD1
CASRRQGMGGYTF
TGTGCCAGCAGGCGACAGGGGATGGGCGGCTACACCTTC
>few|TRBJ1-2|TRBV6-1|NA
CASTSSTSGIYGYTF
TGTGCCAGCACCTCGAGTACTTCAGGGATCTATGGCTACACCTTC
>NA|TRBJ1-1|TRBV13|NA
CASSLRARVSAEAFF
TGTGCCAGCAGCTTAAGGGCCAGGGTGAGCGCTGAAGCTTTCTTT
>NA|TRBJ1-2|TRBV6-6|NA
CASTLETGARALGYTF
TGTGCCAGCACCCTAGAGACCGGGGCCAGGGCTCTCGGCTACACCTTC
>NA|TRBJ2-4|TRBV5-1|NA
CASSGAVTAGAKNIQYF
TGCGCCAGCAGCGGGGCCGTTACAGCGGGAGCCAAAAACATTCAGTACTTC
>NA|TRBJ2-2|TRBV7-9|NA
CASRAGGVGGATGELFF
TGTGCCAGCAGGGCCGGTGGAGTTGGAGGAGCCACCGGGGAGCTGTTTTTT
>NA|TRBJ1-6|TRBV9|TRBD1
CASSPGQSSYNSPLHF
TGTGCCAGCAGTCCGGGACAGAGCTCCTATAATTCACCCCTCCACTTT
>NA|TRBJ1-5|TRBV4-1|NA
CASSHPGGGQPQHF
TGCGCCAGCAGCCACCCGGGTGGGGGTCAGCCCCAGCATTTT
>NA|TRBJ2-7|TRBV5-1|NA
CASSAQVSYEQYF
TGCGCCAGCAGCGCACAAGTATCCTACGAGCAGTACTTC